Here is one T cell receptor beta chain with its context. This record comes from a study of blood T cell repertoires in COVID-19. Sequencing was performed with immunoSEQ multiplex PCR; in TCRdb, only in-frame clones are kept and a portion is missing. This table has 150,000 to 200,000 clones, approximately 88% appearing once. The V end was cut by 0 bases, the J end by 4 bases, with 10 bases between. The CDR3 has 14 amino acids. The V gene's germline CDR1 is LNHNV and CDR2 YYDKDF (reference sequence). The TCR originated in a human donor in a cohort sampled during active COVID-19. Sequenced: peripheral blood. This chain joins TRBV15 and TRBJ2-7, with unresolved D. CDR3 sequence reads: CATSRDLVLYEQYF. Written as DNA, the CDR3 is TGTGCCACCAGCAGAGATTTAGTACTGTACGAGCAGTACTTC. Full variable domain (outside the CDR3, taken from reference TRBV15 and TRBJ2-7): DAMVIQNPRYQVTQFGKPVTLSCSQTLNHNVMYWYQQKSSQAPKLLFHYYDKDFNNEADTPDNFQSRRPNTSFCFLDIRSPGLGDTAMYLCATSRDLVLYEQYFGPGTRLTVT.